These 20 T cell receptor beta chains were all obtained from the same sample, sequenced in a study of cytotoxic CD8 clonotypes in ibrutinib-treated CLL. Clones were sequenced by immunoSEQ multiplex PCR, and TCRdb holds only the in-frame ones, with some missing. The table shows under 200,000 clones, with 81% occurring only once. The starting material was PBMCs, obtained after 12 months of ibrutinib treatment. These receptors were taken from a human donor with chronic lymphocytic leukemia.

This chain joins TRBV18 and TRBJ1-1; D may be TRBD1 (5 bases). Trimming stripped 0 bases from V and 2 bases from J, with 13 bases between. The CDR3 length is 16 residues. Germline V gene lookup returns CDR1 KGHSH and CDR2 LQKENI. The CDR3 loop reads CASSPPLGPGNTEAFF. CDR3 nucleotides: TGTGCCAGCTCACCACCGCTGGGGCCTGGTAACACTGAAGCTTTCTTT.

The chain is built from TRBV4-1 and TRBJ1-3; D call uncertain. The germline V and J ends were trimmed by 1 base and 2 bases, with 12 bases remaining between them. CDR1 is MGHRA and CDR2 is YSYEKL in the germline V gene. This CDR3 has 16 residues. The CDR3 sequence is CASSQGGVHAGNTIYF. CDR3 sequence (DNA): TGCGCCAGCAGCCAAGGGGGAGTCCACGCTGGAAACACCATATATTTT.

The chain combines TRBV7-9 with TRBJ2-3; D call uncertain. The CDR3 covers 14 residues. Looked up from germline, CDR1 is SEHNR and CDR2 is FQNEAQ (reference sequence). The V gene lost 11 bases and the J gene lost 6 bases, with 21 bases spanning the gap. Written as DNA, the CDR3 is TGTGCCGCCAGCTTATACGGAAAGCTCGATACGCAGTATTTT. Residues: CAASLYGKLDTQYF.

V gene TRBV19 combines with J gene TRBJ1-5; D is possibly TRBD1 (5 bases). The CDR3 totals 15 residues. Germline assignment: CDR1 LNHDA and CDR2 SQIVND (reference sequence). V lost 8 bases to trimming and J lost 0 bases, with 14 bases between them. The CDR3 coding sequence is TGTGCCAGTGAGGGGTCCTCCGCTAGCAATCAGCCCCAGCATTTT. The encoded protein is CASEGSSASNQPQHF.

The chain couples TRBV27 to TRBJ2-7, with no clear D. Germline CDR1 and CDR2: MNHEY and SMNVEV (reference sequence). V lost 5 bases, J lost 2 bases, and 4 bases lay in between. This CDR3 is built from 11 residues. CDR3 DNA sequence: TGTGCCAGCAGTCTCCCCTACGAGCAGTACTTC. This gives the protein CASSLPYEQYF.

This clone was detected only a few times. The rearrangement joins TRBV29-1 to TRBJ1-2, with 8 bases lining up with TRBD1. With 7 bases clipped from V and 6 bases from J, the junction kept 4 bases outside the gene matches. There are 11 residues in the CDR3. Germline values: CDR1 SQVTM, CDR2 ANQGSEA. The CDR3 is CSAQGADGYTF. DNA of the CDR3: TGCAGCGCCCAGGGGGCGGATGGCTACACCTTC. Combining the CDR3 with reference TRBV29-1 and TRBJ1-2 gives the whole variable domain SAVISQKPSRDICQRGTSLTIQCQVDSQVTMMFWYRQQPGQSLTLIATANQGSEATYESGFVIDKFPISRPNLTFSTLTVSNMSPEDSSIYLCSAQGADGYTFGSGTRLTVV.

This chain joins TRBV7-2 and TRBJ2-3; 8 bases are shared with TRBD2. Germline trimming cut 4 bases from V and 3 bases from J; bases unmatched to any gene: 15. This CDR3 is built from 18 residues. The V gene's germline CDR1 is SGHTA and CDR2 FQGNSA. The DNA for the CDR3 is TGTGCCAGCAGCTCCCGTGGCCCAGGGGCTAGCGGGACAGATACGCAGTATTTT. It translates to CASSSRGPGASGTDTQYF.

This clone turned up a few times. The chain's CDR3 is CASSVSTGLDYTGELFF. In DNA form, the CDR3 reads TGTGCCAGCAGCGTTTCCACGGGACTAGACTACACCGGGGAGCTGTTTTTT. This chain uses TRBV9 with TRBJ2-2, with 8 nucleotides matching TRBD2. The CDR3 runs to 17 residues. V was pared by 2 bases and J by 3 bases, with 9 bases of the junction left unmatched. The germline V gene encodes CDR1 SGDLS and CDR2 YYNGEE.

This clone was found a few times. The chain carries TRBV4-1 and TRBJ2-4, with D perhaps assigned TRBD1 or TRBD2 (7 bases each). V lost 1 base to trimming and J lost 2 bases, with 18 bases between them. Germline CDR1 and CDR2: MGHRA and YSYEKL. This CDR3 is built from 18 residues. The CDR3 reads CASSQVIRGGKTKNIQYF. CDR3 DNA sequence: TGCGCCAGCAGCCAAGTTATCAGGGGGGGTAAGACCAAAAACATTCAGTACTTC.

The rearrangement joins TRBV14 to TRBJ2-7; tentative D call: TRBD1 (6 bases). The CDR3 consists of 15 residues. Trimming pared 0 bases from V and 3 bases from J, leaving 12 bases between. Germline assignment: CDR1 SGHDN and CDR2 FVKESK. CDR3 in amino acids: CASSQEGAPNYEQYF. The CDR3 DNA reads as TGTGCCAGCAGCCAAGAGGGGGCACCTAACTACGAGCAGTACTTC.

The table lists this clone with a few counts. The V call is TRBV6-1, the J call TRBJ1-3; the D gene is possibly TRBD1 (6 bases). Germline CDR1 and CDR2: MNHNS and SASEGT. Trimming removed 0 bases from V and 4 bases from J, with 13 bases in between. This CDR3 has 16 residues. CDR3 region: CASSEATGARGNTIYF. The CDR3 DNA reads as TGTGCCAGCAGTGAAGCGACGGGGGCGCGAGGAAACACCATATATTTT.

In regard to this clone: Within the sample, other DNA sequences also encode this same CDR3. The chain's CDR3 is CASSRRDSLYEQYF. For the CDR3, the DNA is TGTGCCAGCAGTCGCCGGGACAGCCTCTACGAGCAGTACTTC. The genes are TRBV28 and TRBJ2-7; 7 nucleotides align to TRBD1. The CDR3 runs 14 residues. Germline V gene sequence: CDR1 MDHEN, CDR2 SYDVKM. V gave up 5 bases and J gave up 3 bases; unmatched junction bases: 7.

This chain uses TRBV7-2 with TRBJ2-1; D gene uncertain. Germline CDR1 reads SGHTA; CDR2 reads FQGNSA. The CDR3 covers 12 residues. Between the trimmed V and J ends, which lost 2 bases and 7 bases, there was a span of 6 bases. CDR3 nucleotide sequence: TGTGCCAGCAGCTTACGCGTGAATGAGCAGTTCTTC. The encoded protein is CASSLRVNEQFF.

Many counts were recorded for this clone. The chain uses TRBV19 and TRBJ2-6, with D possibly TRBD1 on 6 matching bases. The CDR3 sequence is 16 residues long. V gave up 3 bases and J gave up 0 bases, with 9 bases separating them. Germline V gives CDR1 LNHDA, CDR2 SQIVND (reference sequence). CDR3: CASSMVGGSGANVLTF. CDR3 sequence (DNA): TGTGCCAGTAGTATGGTAGGGGGCTCTGGGGCCAACGTCCTGACTTTC. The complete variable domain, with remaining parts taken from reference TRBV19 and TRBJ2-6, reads DGGITQSPKYLFRKEGQNVTLSCEQNLNHDAMYWYRQDPGQGLRLIYYSQIVNDFQKGDIAEGYSVSREKKESFPLTVTSAQKNPTAFYLCASSMVGGSGANVLTFGAGSRLTVL.

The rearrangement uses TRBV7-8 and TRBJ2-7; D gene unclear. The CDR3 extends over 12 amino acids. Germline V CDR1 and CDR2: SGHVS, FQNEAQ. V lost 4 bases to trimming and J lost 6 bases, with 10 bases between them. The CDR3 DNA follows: TGTGCCAGCAGCTCTAACGGCGGCGAGCAGTACTTC. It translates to CASSSNGGEQYF.

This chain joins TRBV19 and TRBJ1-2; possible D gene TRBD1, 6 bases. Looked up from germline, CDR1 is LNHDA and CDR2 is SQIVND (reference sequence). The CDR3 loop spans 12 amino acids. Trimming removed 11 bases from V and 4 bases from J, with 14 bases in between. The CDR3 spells CASRGGFYGYTF. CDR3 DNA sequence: TGTGCCTCCAGGGGAGGCTTCTATGGCTACACCTTC.

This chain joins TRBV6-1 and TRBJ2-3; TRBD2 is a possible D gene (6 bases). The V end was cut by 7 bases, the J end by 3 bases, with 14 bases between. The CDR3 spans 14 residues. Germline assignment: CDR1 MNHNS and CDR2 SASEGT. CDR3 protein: CASTGDLYTDTQYF. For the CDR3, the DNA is TGTGCCAGCACGGGGGATCTTTATACAGATACGCAGTATTTT.

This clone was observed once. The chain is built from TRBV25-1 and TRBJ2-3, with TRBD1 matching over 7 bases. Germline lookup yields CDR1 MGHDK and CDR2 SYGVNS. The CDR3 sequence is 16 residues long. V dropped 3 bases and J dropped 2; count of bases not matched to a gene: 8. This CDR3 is CASSDIYRGNTDTQYF. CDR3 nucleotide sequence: TGTGCCAGCAGTGATATATACAGGGGAAACACAGATACGCAGTATTTT.

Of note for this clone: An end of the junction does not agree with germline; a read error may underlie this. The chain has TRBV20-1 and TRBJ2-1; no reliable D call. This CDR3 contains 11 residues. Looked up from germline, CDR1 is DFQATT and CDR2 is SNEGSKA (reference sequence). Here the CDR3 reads CATFFLSEQFF. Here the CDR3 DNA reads TGTGCTACTTTTTTTCTCAGTGAGCAGTTCTTC.

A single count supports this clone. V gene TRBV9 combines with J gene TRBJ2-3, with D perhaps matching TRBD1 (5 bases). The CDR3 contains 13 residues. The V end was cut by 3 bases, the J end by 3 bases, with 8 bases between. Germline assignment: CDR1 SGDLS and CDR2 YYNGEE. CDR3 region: CASSGQTTDTQYF. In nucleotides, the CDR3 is TGTGCCAGCAGCGGACAGACAACAGATACGCAGTATTTT.